Below, 3 T cell receptor beta chains from the same sample are listed, as sequenced in a study of cytomegalovirus exposure and HLA in healthy donors. PCR amplification relied on 60 Vbeta primers (plus 13 Jbeta primers). Here immunoSEQ multiplex PCR was the method, and the copy in TCRdb shows in-frame clones only, minus some. The repertoire holds about 230,000 clones, with around 80% as singletons. Sequenced input: PBMCs. The receptor source for this set is a woman in her sixties in good health and CMV-seropositive.

This rearrangement joins TRBV7-2 to TRBJ1-2; D not certain. The germline V gene has CDR1 SGHTA and CDR2 FQGNSA. V was cut by 1 base and J by 4 bases, with 7 bases left in between. This CDR3 is built from 13 residues. CDR3 bases: TGTGCCAGCAGCTTAGATCTAGTCTATGGCTACACCTTC. Protein sequence: CASSLDLVYGYTF.

V and J are TRBV11-2 and TRBJ1-1; perhaps TRBD1 as D (5 bases). V was clipped by 5 bases and J by 1 base, with 8 bases between them. This CDR3 has 13 amino acids. The germline gives CDR1 SGHAT, CDR2 FQNNGV. The chain's CDR3 is CASSRDRNTEAFF. CDR3 in DNA: TGTGCCAGCAGCCGAGACAGGAACACTGAAGCTTTCTTT. Full variable domain (rest looked up from reference TRBV11-2 and TRBJ1-1): EAGVAQSPRYKIIEKRQSVAFWCNPISGHATLYWYQQILGQGPKLLIQFQNNGVVDDSQLPKDRFSAERLKGVDSTLKIQPAKLEDSAVYLCASSRDRNTEAFFGQGTRLTVV.

The rearrangement joins TRBV7-6 to TRBJ1-4; D is ambiguous. This CDR3 contains 15 residues. Trimming left V 4 bases short and J 0 bases short, with 9 bases between. CDR1 and CDR2 from the germline V gene are SGHVS and FNYEAQ. CDR3 loop: CASSSSQATNEKLFF. The CDR3 bases are TGTGCCAGCAGCTCCTCGCAGGCAACTAATGAAAAACTGTTTTTT.